A single count supports the clone carrying this T cell receptor beta chain. Its antigen is unidentified. V shed 2 bases and J shed 2 bases, with 21 bases lying between them. This CDR3 contains 18 residues. Germline CDR1 reads SEHNR; CDR2 reads FQNEAQ (reference sequence). With 60 Vbeta and 13 Jbeta primers, the PCR was carried out. Sequenced by immunoSEQ multiplex PCR; TCRdb stores in-frame clones only, minus some. The sample shows 150,000 to 200,000 clones, roughly 78% of them seen only once. The source of the sample is a study of cytomegalovirus exposure and HLA in healthy donors. About the study: Early released data had tens of millions of unique TCRs, all coming from HLA-typed donors. Study-level results: TCR beta chain V- and J-gene trimming was linked, in a later analysis, to a missense variant in DCLRE1C. In a later analysis, the majority of CMV-associated beta chains seemingly showed HLA restriction. According to an earlier analysis, most TCR beta V segments yielded productive rearrangements about 87% or about 30% of the time.

Sequenced input: PBMCs. The chain couples TRBV7-9 to TRBJ2-5, with D perhaps TRBD2 (5 bases). The source is a boy between 10 and 17 years old in good health and CMV-seronegative. This CDR3 reads CASSLLLSARAIQETQYF. The CDR3 DNA follows: TGTGCCAGCAGCTTACTTCTTAGCGCCCGAGCCATACAAGAGACCCAGTACTTC.